Here is one TCR beta chain with its context. The sample belongs to a study of T cell changes during pregnancy in multiple sclerosis. Sequencing was performed with immunoSEQ multiplex PCR; in TCRdb, only in-frame clones are kept and a portion is missing. The table shows roughly 26,000 clones, with roughly 89% occurring only once. The CDR3 covers 15 residues. The J segment lost 3 bases and the V segment lost 4 bases, leaving 1 base of the junction unmatched. Germline loops: CDR1 SGHTA, CDR2 FQGTGA. The sequence came from a female donor with multiple sclerosis, enrolled in a pregnancy study. The chain employs TRBV7-3 and TRBJ2-3, with 13 nucleotides matching TRBD2. The sample was CD8+ T cells from peripheral blood mononuclear cells, taken in the second trimester of pregnancy. The CDR3 DNA follows: TGTGCCAGCAGCTGGGGACTAGCGGGAACAGATACGCAGTATTTT. This sequence encodes CASSWGLAGTDTQYF.